This T cell receptor (beta chain) comes out of a study of beta chain features in type 1 diabetes. The study, taken as a whole, reports: Insertions at VDJ junctions were less frequent in type 1 diabetes patients. These patients also deleted more nucleotides at the same junctions.

With respect to this clone: The antigen remains unidentified.

The germline gives CDR1 GTSNPN, CDR2 SVGIG (reference sequence). The CDR3 length is 16 residues. V was clipped by 2 bases and J by 0 bases, with 14 bases between them. TCRB transcripts that were expressed got sequenced, as all of the isolated RNA had been reverse transcribed. Profiling relied on immunoSEQ multiplex PCR, and the TCRdb table lists in-frame clones only, not all of them. The sample has 300,000 to 350,000 clones; 15% to 20% are singletons. This clonotype was sampled from a young woman in good health. The specimen was naive CD4+ T cells from blood. V gene TRBV30 combines with J gene TRBJ1-3; weak D call: TRBD1 (6 bases). The CDR3 DNA reads TGTGCCTGGAGTATTGTGGGGGCTCTCTCTGGAAACACCATATATTTT. This codes for CAWSIVGALSGNTIYF.